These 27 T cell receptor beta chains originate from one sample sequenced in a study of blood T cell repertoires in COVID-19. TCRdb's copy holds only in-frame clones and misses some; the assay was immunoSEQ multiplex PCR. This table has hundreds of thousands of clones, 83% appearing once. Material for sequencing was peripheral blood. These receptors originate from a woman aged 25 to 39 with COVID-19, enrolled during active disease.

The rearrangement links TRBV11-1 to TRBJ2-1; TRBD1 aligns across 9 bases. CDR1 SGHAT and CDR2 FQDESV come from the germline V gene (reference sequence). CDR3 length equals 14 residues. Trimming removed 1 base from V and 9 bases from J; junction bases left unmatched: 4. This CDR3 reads CASSLDGTGIEQFF. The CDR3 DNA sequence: TGTGCCAGCAGCTTAGACGGGACAGGGATTGAGCAGTTCTTC.

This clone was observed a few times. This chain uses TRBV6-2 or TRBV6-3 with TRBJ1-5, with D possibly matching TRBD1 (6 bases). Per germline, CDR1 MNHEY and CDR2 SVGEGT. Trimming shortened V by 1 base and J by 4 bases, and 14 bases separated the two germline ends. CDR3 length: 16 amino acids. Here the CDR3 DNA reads TGTGCCAGCAGTTACTTCCCGACAGGTGGGAATCAGCCCCAGCATTTT. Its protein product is CASSYFPTGGNQPQHF.

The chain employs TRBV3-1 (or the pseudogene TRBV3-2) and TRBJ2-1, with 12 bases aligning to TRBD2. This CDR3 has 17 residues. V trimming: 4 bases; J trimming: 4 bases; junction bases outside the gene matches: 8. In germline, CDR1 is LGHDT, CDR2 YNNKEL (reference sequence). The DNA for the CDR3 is TGTGCCAGCAGCCGGTCGACTAGCGGGAGAGATTACAATGAGCAGTTCTTC. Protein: CASSRSTSGRDYNEQFF.

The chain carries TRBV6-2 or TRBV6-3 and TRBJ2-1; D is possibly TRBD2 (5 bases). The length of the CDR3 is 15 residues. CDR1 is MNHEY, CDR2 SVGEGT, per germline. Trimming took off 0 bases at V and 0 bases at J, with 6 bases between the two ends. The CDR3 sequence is CASSYSGLSYNEQFF. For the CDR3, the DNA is TGTGCCAGCAGTTACTCCGGACTCTCCTACAATGAGCAGTTCTTC.

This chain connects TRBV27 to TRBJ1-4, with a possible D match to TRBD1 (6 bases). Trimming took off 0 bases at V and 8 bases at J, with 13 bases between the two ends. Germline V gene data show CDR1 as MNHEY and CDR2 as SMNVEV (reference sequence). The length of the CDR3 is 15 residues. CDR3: CASSLSRGAREKLFF. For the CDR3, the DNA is TGTGCCAGCAGTTTATCTCGGGGGGCTCGGGAAAAACTGTTTTTT.

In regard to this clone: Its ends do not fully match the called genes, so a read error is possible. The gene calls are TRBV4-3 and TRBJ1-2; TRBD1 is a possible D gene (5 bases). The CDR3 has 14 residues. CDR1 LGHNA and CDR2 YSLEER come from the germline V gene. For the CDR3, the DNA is TGCGCCAGCAGCCAAGAACCGGGGGACTACGGCTACACCTTC. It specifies CASSQEPGDYGYTF.

The CDR3 DNA is TGTGCCAGCAGTTACCCCCGGACTAGCGGAAGCTCCTACAATGAGCAGTTCTTC. Its protein is CASSYPRTSGSSYNEQFF. V gene TRBV6-2 or TRBV6-3 combines with J gene TRBJ2-1; 10 bases align to TRBD2. The trim removed 2 bases at V and 0 bases at J, leaving 7 bases unmatched. This CDR3 has 18 amino acids. Germline lookup yields CDR1 MNHEY and CDR2 SVGEGT.

Here the CDR3 DNA reads TGTGCCATCAGTGACGGGGGGGCCCTGTACGAGCAGTACTTC. Translation: CAISDGGALYEQYF. This chain joins TRBV10-3 and TRBJ2-7; 8 bases line up with TRBD2. Germline trimming cut 3 bases from V and 4 bases from J; bases unmatched to any gene: 5. Per the germline V gene, CDR1 is ENHRY and CDR2 is SYGVKD. The CDR3 runs 14 residues.

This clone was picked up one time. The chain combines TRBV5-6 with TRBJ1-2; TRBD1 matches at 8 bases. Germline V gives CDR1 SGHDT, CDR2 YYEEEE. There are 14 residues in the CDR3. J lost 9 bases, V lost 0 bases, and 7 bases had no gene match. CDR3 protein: CASSLEARGLSYTF. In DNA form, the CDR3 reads TGTGCCAGCAGCTTGGAGGCCAGGGGGCTAAGCTACACCTTC.

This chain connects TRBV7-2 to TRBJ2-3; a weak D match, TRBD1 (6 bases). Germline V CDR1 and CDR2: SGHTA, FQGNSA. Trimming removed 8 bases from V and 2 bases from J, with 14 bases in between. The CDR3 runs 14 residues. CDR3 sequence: CASRNRASTDTQYF. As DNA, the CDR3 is TGTGCCAGCCGGAACAGGGCTTCCACAGATACGCAGTATTTT.

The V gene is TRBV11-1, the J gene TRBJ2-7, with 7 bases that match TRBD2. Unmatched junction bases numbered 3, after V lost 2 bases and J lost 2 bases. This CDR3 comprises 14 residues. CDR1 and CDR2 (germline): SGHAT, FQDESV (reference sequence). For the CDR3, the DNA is TGTGCCAGCAGCTTATTAGCGGGTCCCTACGAGCAGTACTTC. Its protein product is CASSLLAGPYEQYF. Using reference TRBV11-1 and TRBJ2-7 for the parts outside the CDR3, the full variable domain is EAEVAQSPRYKITEKSQAVAFWCDPISGHATLYWYRQILGQGPELLVQFQDESVVDDSQLPKDRFSAERLKGVDSTLKIQPAELGDSAMYLCASSLLAGPYEQYFGPGTRLTVT.

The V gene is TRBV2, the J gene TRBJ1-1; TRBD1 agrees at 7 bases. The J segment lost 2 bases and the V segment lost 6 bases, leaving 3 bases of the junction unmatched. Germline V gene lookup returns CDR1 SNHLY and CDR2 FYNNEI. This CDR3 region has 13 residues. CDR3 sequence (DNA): TGTGCCAGCAGGGGACAGCACAACACTGAAGCTTTCTTT. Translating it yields CASRGQHNTEAFF.

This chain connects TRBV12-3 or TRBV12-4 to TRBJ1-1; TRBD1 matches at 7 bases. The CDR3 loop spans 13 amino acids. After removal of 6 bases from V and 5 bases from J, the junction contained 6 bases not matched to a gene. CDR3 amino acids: CASRDQGETEAFF. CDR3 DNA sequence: TGTGCCAGCAGAGACCAGGGGGAGACTGAAGCTTTCTTT.

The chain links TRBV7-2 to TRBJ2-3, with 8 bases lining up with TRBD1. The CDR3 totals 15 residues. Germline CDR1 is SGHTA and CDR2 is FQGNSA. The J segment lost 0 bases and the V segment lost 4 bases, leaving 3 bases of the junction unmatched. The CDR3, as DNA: TGTGCCAGCAGCTACAGACAGGGGAGCACAGATACGCAGTATTTT. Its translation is CASSYRQGSTDTQYF.

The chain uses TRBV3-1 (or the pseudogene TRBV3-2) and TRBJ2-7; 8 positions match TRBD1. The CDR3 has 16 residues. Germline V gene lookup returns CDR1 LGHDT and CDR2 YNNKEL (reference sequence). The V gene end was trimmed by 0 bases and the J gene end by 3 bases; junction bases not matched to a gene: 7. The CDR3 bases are TGTGCCAGCAGCCAAGATAACCCCGGGACAGGCTACGAGCAGTACTTC. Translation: CASSQDNPGTGYEQYF.

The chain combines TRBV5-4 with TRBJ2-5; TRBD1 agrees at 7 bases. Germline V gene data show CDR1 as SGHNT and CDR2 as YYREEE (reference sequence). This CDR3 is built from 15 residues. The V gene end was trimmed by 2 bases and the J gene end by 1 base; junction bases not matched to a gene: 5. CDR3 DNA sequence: TGTGCCAGCAGCTTCAATAACAGGGGCCAAGAGACCCAGTACTTC. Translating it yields CASSFNNRGQETQYF.

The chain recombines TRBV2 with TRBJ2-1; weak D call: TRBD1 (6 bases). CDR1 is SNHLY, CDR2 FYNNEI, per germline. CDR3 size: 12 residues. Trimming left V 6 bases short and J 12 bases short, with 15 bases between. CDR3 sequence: CASRRRTDGQFF. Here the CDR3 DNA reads TGTGCCAGCAGGCGAAGGACAGATGGGCAGTTCTTC.

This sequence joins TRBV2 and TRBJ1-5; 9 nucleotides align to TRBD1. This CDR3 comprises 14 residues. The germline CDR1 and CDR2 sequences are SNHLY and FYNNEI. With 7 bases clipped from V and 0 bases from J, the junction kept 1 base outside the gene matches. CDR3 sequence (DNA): TGTGCCAGCAACAGGGGGCTTAGCAATCAGCCCCAGCATTTT. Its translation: CASNRGLSNQPQHF.

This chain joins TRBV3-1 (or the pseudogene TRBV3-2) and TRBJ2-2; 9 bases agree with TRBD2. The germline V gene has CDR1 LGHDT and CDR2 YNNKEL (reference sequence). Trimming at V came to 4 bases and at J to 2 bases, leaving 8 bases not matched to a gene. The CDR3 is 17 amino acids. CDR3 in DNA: TGTGCCAGCAGCCCTCCCCGACTAGCGGTTAACACCGGGGAGCTGTTTTTT. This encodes CASSPPRLAVNTGELFF.

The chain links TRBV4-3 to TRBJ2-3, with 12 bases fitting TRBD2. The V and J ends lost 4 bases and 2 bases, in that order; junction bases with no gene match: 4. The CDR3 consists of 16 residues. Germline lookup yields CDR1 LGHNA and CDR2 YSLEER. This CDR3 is CASSPGTSGYTDTQYF. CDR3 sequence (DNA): TGCGCCAGCAGCCCCGGGACTAGCGGGTACACAGATACGCAGTATTTT.

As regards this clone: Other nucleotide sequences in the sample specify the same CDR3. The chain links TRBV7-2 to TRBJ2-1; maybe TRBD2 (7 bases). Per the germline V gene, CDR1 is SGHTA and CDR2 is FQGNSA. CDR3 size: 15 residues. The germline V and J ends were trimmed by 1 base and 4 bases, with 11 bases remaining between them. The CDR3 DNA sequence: TGTGCCAGCAGCTTAGAGGGGGGGCCTTACAATGAGCAGTTCTTC. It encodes CASSLEGGPYNEQFF.

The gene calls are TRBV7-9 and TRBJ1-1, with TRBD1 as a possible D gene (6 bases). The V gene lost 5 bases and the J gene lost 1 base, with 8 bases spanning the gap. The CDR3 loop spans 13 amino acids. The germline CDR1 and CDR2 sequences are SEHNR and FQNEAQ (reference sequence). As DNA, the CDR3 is TGTGCCAGCAGCCGACAGGAGAACACTGAAGCTTTCTTT. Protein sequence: CASSRQENTEAFF.

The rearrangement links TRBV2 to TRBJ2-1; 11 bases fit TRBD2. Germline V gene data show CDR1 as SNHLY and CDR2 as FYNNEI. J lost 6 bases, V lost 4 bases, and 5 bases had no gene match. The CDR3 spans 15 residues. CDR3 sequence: CASSVSGLAVNEQFF. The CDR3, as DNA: TGTGCCAGCAGTGTATCGGGACTAGCGGTCAATGAGCAGTTCTTC.

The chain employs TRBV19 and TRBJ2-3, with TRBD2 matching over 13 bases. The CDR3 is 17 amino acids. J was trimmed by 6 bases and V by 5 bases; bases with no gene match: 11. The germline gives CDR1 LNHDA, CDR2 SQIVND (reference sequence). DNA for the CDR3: TGTGCCAGTAGTCCCAGACTAGCGGGGGGCTGGGGCGATACGCAGTATTTT. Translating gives CASSPRLAGGWGDTQYF.

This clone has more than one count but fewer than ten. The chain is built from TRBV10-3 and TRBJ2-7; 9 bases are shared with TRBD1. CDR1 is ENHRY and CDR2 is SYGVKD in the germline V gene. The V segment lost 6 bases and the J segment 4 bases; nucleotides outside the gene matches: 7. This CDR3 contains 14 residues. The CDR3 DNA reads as TGTGCCATCAGGGAGACAGGGGGTGTTTACGAGCAGTACTTC. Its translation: CAIRETGGVYEQYF.

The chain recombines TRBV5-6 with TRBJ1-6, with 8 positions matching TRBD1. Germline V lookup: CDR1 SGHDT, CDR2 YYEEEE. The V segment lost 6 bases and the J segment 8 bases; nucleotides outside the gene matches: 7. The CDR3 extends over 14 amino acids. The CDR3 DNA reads TGTGCCAGCAAGGCGACAGGGGTGCATTCACCCCTCCACTTT. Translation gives CASKATGVHSPLHF.

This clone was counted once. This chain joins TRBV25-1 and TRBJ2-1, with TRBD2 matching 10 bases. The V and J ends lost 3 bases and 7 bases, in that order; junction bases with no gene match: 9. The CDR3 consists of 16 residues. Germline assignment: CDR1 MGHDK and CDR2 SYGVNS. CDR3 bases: TGTGCCAGCAGTGACTCCCTAGCGGGGGCCTGGAATGAGCAGTTCTTC. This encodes CASSDSLAGAWNEQFF.